This TCR beta chain comes out of a study of long-term antiretroviral therapy in people with HIV. Study results and limitations: Blood sampling spanned 2004 to 2017, possibly under older ART regimens. Narrower CDR3 length ranges marked HIV repertoires relative to controls.

Donors each had at least one pre-ART PBMC sample and at least two post-ART ones. As regards this clone: Its target is unknown.

Assay version v3.0 of immunoSEQ was used, and it was run at survey level. The table came from immunoSEQ multiplex PCR; TCRdb's copy has only in-frame clones and leaves some out. The data show tens of thousands of clones, around 80% seen once. Germline loops: CDR1 MDHEN, CDR2 SYDVKM. The CDR3 is 20 residues long. The junction had 20 bases not matched to a gene; V was cut back by 3 bases and J by 4 bases. V usage is TRBV28 and J usage is TRBJ2-1; 8 bases are a match to TRBD2. This receptor was taken from a man younger than 35 with HIV. The starting material was unsorted PBMCs, obtained 1.5 years after starting antiretroviral therapy. The CDR3, as DNA: TGTGCCAGCAGTTTCCCTCTAAAACCCCTAGCGGGTGTAGAATACAATGAGCAGTTCTTC. Its translation: CASSFPLKPLAGVEYNEQFF.